The rows below give T cell receptor beta chains drawn from one sample of a study of cytomegalovirus exposure and HLA in healthy donors. The repertoire was sequenced with immunoSEQ multiplex PCR; TCRdb's copy has only in-frame clones and lacks some. This sample has about 130,000 clones, with 80% found just once. The specimen was PBMCs. Receptors were obtained from a man aged 35 to 55 in good health and CMV-seronegative. Both conserved end residues are part of each CDR3. D genes are given only for firm matches. For some rows the clone size is stated as once, few or many, or as a class when expanded; others skip it.

J	D	size	V	DNA	CDR3
TRBJ1-2	NA	NA	TRBV6-4	TGTGCCAGCAGTGACTTTCGGCGGGGAGGCGGCTACACCTTC	CASSDFRRGGGYTF
TRBJ2-5	NA	NA	TRBV5-6	TGTGCCAGCAGCTTGGTAATTACGGCTAGCCCCCAAGAGACCCAGTACTTC	CASSLVITASPQETQYF
TRBJ2-1	TRBD2	NA	TRBV6-5	TGTGCCAGCGCCCCCCTAGCGGGGGGGCGAAATGAGCAGTTCTTC	CASAPLAGGRNEQFF
TRBJ1-5	NA	few	TRBV18	TGTGCCAGCTCACCACTACGGACAGGCAATCAGCCCCAGCATTTT	CASSPLRTGNQPQHF
TRBJ1-1	TRBD1	NA	TRBV29-1	TGCAGCGTTAGACAGGGACAGAACACTGAAGCTTTCTTT	CSVRQGQNTEAFF
TRBJ2-7	NA	NA	TRBV5-1	TGCGCCAGCAGGGACAACGAGCAGTACTTC	CASRDNEQYF
TRBJ1-2	NA	NA	TRBV29-1	TGCAGCGTTAGGGAGGGTTCCTCAGCTAACTATGGCTACACCTTC	CSVREGSSANYGYTF
TRBJ2-5	TRBD1	NA	TRBV5-1	TGCGCCAGCAGCTTGGAAGGCAGGGGGCAAGAGACCCAGTACTTC	CASSLEGRGQETQYF
TRBJ2-1	TRBD1	NA	TRBV5-1	TGCGCCAGCAGCTTGGGGGGGACAGGGCACTACAATGAGCAGTTCTTC	CASSLGGTGHYNEQFF
TRBJ2-1	NA	NA	TRBV29-1	TGCAGCGCTGCTCATACAGTTGTTAATGAGCAGTTCTTC	CSAAHTVVNEQFF
TRBJ1-4	NA	NA	TRBV5-1	TGCGCCAGCAGCCTGGACAGATCAACTAATGAAAAACTGTTTTTT	CASSLDRSTNEKLFF
TRBJ2-3	NA	NA	TRBV7-9	TGTGCCAGCAGCTTGTCCGAGGGAGCCACAGATACGCAGTATTTT	CASSLSEGATDTQYF
TRBJ2-2	TRBD2	NA	TRBV11-2	TGTGCCAGCAGCCCCCTGGGACTAGCGAGTTCCGGGGAGCTGTTTTTT	CASSPLGLASSGELFF
TRBJ2-5	NA	NA	TRBV10-3	TGTGCCATCAGTAAACAGGGAGGGGAAGAGACCCAGTACTTC	CAISKQGGEETQYF
TRBJ1-3	NA	NA	TRBV28	TGTGCCACGCACCCCCGGGGGAGCCGGCCCTCTGGAAACACCATATATTTT	CATHPRGSRPSGNTIYF
TRBJ1-2	NA	NA	TRBV20-1	TGCAGTGCTATGTCATTCGGCTACACCTTC	CSAMSFGYTF
TRBJ2-6	TRBD1	NA	TRBV19	TGTGCCAGTAGTATTTACGGACAGGGGGCGGAAGGCTCTGGGGCCAACGTCCTGACTTTC	CASSIYGQGAEGSGANVLTF
TRBJ2-7	TRBD1	NA	TRBV7-2	TGTGCCAGCAGCTTAGGGGACAGTCTAGTCGAGCAGTACTTC	CASSLGDSLVEQYF